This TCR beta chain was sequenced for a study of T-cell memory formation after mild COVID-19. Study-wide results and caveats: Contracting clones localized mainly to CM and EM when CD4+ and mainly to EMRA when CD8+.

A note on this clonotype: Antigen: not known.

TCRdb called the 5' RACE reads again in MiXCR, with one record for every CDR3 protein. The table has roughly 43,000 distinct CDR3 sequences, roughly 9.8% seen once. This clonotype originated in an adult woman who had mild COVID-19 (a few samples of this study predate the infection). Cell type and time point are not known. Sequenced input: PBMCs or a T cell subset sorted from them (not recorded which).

The CDR3 here is CASSFGTSATTGELFF. CDR3 nucleotides: TGTGCCAGCAGCTTTGGGACTAGCGCTACCACCGGGGAGCTGTTTTTT. The chain recombines TRBV7-6 with TRBJ2-2; 10 nucleotides align to TRBD2. The CDR3 is 16 amino acids. The V gene's germline CDR1 is SGHVS and CDR2 FNYEAQ. V was clipped by 3 bases and J by 4 bases; unmatched bases: 5.